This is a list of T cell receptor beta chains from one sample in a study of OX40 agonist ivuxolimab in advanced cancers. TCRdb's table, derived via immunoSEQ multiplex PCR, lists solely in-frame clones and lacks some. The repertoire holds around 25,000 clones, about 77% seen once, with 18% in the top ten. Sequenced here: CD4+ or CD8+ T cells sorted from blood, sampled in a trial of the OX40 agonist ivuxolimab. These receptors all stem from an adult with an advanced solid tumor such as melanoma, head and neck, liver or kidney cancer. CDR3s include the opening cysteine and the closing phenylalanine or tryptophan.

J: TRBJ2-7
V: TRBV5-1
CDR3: CASRGGTSGYEQYF

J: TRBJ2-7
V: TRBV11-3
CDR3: CASSLGQGVQYF

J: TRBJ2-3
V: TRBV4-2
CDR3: CASSQAAAGLTDTQYF

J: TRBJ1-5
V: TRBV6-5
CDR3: CASRQGGNNQPQHF

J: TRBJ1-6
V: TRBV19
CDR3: CASSASSMGANSPLHF

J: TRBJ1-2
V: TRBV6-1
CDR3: CASSLPGYTF

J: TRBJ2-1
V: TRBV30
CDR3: CAWTGFRGSYNEQFF

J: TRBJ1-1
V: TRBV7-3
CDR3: CASSLDAGLNTEAFF

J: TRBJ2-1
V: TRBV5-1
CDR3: CASSLSGGFLVDNEQFF

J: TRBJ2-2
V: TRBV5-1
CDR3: CASSWTGVRRGAVF

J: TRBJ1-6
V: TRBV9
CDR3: CASSVRNSPLHF

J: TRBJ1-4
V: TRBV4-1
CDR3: CASSQNPTGFNEKLFF

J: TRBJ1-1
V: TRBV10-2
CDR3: CASSVSGWDTEAFF

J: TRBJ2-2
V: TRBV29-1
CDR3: CSARTGRGELFF

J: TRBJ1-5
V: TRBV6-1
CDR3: CASSEPLIQPQHF

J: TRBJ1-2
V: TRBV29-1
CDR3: CSVENRDYGEGYTF

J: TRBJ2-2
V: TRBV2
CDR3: CASTGQGGTTGELFF

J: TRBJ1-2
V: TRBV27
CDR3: CASSPNSVYGYTF

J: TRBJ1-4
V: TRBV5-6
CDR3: CASSFLTGAFEKLFF

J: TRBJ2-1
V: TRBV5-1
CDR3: CASSLAGGRANEQFF

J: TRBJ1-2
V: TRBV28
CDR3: CASVRGVANYGYTF

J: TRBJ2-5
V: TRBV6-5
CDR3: CASSLGVGSSSGTQYF

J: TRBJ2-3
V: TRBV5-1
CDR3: CASSGLAAPDTQYF

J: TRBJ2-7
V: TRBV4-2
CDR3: CASSPGTSGYEQYF

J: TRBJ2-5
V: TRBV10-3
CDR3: CAISESVAGGFQETQYF

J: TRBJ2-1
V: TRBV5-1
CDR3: CASSSGDRPYNEQFF

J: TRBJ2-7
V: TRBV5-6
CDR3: CASSFNQEQYF

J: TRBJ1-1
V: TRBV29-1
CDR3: CSATIGTGNTEAFF